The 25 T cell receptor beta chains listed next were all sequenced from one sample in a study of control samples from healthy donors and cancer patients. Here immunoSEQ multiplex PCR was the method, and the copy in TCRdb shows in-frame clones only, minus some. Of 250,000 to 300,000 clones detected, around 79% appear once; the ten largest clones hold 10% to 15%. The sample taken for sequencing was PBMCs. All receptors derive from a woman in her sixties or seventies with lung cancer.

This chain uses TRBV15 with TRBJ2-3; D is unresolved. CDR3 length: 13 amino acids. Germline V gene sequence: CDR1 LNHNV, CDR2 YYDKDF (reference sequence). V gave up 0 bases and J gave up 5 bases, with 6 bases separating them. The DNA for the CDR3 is TGTGCCACCAGCAGAGAATCCCTAGATACGCAGTATTTT. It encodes CATSRESLDTQYF.

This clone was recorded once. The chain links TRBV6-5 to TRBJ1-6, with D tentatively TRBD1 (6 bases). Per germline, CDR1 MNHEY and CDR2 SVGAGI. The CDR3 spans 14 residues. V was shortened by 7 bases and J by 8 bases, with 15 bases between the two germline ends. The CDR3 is CASTLGAGDSPLHF. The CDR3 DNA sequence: TGTGCCAGCACTCTAGGGGCAGGGGATTCACCCCTCCACTTT.

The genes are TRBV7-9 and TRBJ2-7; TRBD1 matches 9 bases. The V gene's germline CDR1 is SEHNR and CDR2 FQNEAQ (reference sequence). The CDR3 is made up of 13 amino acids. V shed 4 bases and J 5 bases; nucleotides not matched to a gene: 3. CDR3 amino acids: CASSWGQGDEQYF. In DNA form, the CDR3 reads TGTGCCAGCAGCTGGGGACAGGGAGACGAGCAGTACTTC.

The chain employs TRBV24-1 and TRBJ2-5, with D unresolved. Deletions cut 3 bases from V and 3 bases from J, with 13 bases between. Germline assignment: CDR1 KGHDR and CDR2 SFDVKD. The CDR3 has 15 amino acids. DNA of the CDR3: TGTGCCACCAGTGATCCCGACCGGTCGAAAGAGACCCAGTACTTC. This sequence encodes CATSDPDRSKETQYF.

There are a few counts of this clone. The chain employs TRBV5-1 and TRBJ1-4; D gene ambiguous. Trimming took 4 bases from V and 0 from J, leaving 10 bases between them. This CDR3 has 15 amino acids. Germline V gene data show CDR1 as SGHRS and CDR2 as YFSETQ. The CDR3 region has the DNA TGCGCCAGCAGCAAAAAGGGCGCAACTAATGAAAAACTGTTTTTT. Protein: CASSKKGATNEKLFF. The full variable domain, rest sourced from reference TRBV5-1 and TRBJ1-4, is KAGVTQTPRYLIKTRGQQVTLSCSPISGHRSVSWYQQTPGQGLQFLFEYFSETQRNKGNFPGRFSGRQFSNSRSEMNVSTLELGDSALYLCASSKKGATNEKLFFGSGTQLSVL.

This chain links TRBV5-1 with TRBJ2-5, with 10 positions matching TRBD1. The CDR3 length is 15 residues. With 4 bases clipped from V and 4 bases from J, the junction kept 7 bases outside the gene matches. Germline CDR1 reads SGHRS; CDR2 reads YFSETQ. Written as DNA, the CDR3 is TGCGCCAGCAGCACCGGGACAGGGGAAATAGAGACCCAGTACTTC. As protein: CASSTGTGEIETQYF.

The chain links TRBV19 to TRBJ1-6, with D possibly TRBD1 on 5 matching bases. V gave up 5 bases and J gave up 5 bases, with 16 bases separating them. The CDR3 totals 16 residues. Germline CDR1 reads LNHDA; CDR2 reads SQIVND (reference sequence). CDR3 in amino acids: CASSPPGRGNNSPLHF. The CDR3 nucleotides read TGTGCCAGTAGTCCCCCGGGGAGGGGAAATAATTCACCCCTCCACTTT.

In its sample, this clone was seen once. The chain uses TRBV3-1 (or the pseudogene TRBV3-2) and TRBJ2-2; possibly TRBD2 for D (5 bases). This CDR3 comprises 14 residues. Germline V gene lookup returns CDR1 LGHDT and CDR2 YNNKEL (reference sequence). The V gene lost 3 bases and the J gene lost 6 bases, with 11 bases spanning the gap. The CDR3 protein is CASSHGEAPGELFF. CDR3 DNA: TGTGCCAGCAGCCACGGGGAAGCGCCCGGGGAGCTGTTTTTT.

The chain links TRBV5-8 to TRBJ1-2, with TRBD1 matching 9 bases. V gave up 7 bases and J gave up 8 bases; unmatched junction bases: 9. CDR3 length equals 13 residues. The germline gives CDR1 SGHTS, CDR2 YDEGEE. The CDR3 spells CASGLGTGLGYTF. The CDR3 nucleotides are TGTGCCAGCGGGCTGGGGACAGGGTTAGGCTACACCTTC.

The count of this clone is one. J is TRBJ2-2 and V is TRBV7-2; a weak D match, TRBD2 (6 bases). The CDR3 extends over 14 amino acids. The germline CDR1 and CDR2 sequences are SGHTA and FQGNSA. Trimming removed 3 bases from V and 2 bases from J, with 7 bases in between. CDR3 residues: CASSLGGNTGELFF. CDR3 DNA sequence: TGTGCCAGCAGCTTGGGGGGAAACACCGGGGAGCTGTTTTTT.

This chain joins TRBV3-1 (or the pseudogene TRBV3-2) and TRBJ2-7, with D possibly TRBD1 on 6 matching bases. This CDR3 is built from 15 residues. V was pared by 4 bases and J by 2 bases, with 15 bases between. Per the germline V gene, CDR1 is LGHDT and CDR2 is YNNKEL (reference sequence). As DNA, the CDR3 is TGTGCCAGCAGCCGGGACGACCAGGGGCCCTACGAGCAGTACTTC. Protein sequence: CASSRDDQGPYEQYF.

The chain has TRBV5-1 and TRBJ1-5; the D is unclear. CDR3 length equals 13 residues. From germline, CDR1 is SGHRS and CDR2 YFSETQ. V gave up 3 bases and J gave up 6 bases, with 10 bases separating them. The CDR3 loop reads CASSWEYGQPQHF. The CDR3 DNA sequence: TGCGCCAGCAGCTGGGAATACGGTCAGCCCCAGCATTTT.

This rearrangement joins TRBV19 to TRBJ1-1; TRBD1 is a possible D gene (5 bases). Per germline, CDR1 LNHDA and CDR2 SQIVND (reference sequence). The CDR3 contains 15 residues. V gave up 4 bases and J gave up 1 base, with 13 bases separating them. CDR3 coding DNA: TGTGCCAGTAGTACCTCGACAGCAGCGAACACTGAAGCTTTCTTT. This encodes CASSTSTAANTEAFF.

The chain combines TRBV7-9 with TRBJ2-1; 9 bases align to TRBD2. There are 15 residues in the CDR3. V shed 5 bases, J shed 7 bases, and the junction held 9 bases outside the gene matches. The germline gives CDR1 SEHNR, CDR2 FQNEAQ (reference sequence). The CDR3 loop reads CASSRQASGVNEQFF. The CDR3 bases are TGTGCCAGCAGCCGCCAGGCTAGCGGGGTAAATGAGCAGTTCTTC.

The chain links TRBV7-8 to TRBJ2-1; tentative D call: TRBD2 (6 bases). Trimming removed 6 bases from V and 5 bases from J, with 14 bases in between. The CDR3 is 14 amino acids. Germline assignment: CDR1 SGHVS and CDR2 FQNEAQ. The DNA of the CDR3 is TGTGCCAGCAGGCCGGGGAGGAAAGACAATGAGCAGTTCTTC. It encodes CASRPGRKDNEQFF.

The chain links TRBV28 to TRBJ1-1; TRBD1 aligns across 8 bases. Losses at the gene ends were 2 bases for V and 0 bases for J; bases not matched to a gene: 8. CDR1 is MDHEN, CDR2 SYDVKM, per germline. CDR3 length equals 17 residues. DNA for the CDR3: TGTGCCAGCAGTTTAGGACAGGGTAAAAGCATGAACACTGAAGCTTTCTTT. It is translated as CASSLGQGKSMNTEAFF.

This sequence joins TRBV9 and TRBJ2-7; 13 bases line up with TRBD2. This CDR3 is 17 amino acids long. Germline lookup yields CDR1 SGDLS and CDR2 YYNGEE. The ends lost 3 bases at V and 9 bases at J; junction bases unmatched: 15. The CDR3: CASSEGLAGSIYDGQYF. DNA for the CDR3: TGTGCCAGCAGCGAGGGACTAGCGGGATCCATTTACGACGGGCAGTACTTC.

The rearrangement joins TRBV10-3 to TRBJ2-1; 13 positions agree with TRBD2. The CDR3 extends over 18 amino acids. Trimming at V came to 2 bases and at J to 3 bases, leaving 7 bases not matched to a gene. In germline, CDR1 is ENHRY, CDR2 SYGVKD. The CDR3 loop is CAISEPRLAGGLYNEQFF. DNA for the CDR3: TGTGCCATCAGTGAGCCCCGACTAGCGGGAGGCCTCTACAATGAGCAGTTCTTC.

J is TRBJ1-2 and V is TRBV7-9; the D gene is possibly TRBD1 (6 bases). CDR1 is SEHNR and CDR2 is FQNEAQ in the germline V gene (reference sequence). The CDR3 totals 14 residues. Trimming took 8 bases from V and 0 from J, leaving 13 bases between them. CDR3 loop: CASGATGANYGYTF. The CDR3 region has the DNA TGTGCCAGCGGCGCGACAGGAGCTAACTATGGCTACACCTTC.

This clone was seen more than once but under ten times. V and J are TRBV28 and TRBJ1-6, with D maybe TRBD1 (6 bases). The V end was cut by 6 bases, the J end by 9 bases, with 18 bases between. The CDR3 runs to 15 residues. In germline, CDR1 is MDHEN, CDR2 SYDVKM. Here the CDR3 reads CASSPDRSQGSPLHF. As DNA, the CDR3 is TGTGCCAGCAGCCCTGACAGGAGCCAGGGTTCACCCCTCCACTTT.

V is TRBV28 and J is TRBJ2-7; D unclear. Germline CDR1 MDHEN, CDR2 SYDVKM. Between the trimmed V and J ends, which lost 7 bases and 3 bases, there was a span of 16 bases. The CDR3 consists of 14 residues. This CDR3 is CASIPVGPNYEQYF. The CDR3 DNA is TGTGCCAGCATTCCCGTAGGGCCGAACTACGAGCAGTACTTC.

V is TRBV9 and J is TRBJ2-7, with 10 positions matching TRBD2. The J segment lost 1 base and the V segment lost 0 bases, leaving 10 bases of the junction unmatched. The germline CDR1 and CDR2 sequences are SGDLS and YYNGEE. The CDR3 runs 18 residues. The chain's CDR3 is CASSVAPASGSGSYEQYF. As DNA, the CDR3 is TGTGCCAGCAGCGTAGCTCCGGCTAGCGGGAGCGGGTCCTACGAGCAGTACTTC.

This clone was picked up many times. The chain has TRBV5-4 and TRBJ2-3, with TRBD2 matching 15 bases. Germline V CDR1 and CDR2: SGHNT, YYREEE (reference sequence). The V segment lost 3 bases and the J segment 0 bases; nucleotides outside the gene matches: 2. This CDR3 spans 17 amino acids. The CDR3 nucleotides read TGTGCCAGCAGCTGGACTAGCGGGGGGGGTAGCACAGATACGCAGTATTTT. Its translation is CASSWTSGGGSTDTQYF.

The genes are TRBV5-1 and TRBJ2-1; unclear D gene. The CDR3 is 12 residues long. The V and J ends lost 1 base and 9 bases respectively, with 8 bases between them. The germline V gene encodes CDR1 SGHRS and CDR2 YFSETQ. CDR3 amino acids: CASSLRPGEQFF. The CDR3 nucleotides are TGCGCCAGCAGCTTGAGGCCGGGTGAGCAGTTCTTC.

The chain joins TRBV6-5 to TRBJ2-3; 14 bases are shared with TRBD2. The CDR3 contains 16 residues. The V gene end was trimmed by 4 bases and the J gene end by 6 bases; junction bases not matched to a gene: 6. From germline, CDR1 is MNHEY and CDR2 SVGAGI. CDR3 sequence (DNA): TGTGCCAGCAGTTCCGGGACTAGCGGGAGAGGGGATACGCAGTATTTT. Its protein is CASSSGTSGRGDTQYF.